Listed here is a single TCR beta chain. Antigen: not known. These data belong to a study of cytomegalovirus exposure and HLA in healthy donors. The overall study: Early released data comprised around 79 million unique TCRs from HLA-typed donors.

The CDR3 runs 17 residues. CDR1 MNHNS and CDR2 SASEGT come from the germline V gene. With 1 base clipped from V and 5 bases from J, the junction kept 10 bases outside the gene matches. Study results and limitations: Researchers had no immune exposure information except CMV serostatus available.

In the PCR, 60 Vbeta and 13 Jbeta primers were used. Sequencing was performed with immunoSEQ multiplex PCR; in TCRdb, only in-frame clones are kept and a portion is missing. The sample lists 250,000 to 300,000 clones, about 83% seen once, with approximately 2% in the top ten. The origin of this receptor is a woman in her forties in good health and CMV-seropositive. Sample: PBMCs. The chain uses TRBV6-1 and TRBJ2-3, with 9 bases aligning to TRBD1. CDR3 in amino acids: CASSEGLGDRAVDTQYF. The CDR3 nucleotides read TGTGCCAGCAGTGAAGGACTGGGGGACAGGGCTGTAGATACGCAGTATTTT.